A single TCR beta chain is shown here with its context. The antigen is undetermined. The entry originates in a study of T cell responses to AZD1222 COVID-19 vaccine. Findings and caveats of the study: Among vaccine-associated CD4 TCRs, coverage spanned spike, with dominance at 160-218 and 743-854. Repertoires were sampled only after the peak T cell response. The donor group comprised mostly white British people and more females; the analysis possibly underestimated clonal diversity. Spike-specific TCR breadth and depth grew following two AZD1222 doses.

The CDR3 totals 11 residues. Trimming stripped 3 bases from V and 7 bases from J, with 7 bases between. CDR1 is DFQATT, CDR2 SNEGSKA, per germline (reference sequence). Assay: immunoSEQ multiplex PCR; the TCRdb copy retains only in-frame clones and omits some. This table holds about 85,000 clones, roughly 90% found once. The sequence was collected from an adult in good health. This sequence joins TRBV20-1 and TRBJ2-1; D call uncertain. The material was peripheral blood, obtained on day 0 of AZD1222 vaccination. The CDR3 region has the DNA TGCAGTGCTAGCCAACGGAATGAGCAGTTCTTC. It specifies CSASQRNEQFF.